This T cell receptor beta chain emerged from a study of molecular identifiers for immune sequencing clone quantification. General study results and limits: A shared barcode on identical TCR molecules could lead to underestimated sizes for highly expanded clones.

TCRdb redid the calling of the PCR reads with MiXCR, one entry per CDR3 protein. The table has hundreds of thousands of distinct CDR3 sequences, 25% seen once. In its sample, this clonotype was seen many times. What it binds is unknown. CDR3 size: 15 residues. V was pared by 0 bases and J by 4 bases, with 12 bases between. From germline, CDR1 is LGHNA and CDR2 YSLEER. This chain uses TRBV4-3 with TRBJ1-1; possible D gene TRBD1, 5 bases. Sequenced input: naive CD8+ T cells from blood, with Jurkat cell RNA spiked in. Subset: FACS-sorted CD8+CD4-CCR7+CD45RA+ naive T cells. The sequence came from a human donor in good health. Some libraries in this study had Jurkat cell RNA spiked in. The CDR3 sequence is CASSQDGGGSTEAFF. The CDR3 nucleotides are TGCGCCAGCAGCCAAGATGGCGGGGGATCCACTGAAGCTTTCTTT.